A single T cell receptor (beta chain) is shown here with its context. This clonotype was found many times. Which antigen it targets is not known. Base quality data are lacking; no much larger clone is found one base away. Unsorted PBMC libraries were generated from 2 million PBMCs stored in RNAlater at -80 °C until RNA extraction. Peripheral blood was subjected to Ficoll-Hypaque density gradient centrifugation to isolate PBMCs, which were then cryopreserved in liquid nitrogen. The record originates from a study of neurological immune-mediated disorders (dated by TCRdb to between 2019 and 2020). Describing the broader study: Using UMI-based sequencing, the study compared peripheral blood TCR-beta repertoires from patients with HTLV-I-associated myelopathy (HAM/TSP), patients with multiple sclerosis, and healthy controls. Alongside PBMC samples, the set of 106 TCR-beta libraries contained longitudinal samples, technical triplicates, and paired CD4+ and CD8+ T-cell subsets that had been sorted. The cohort was made up of 68 subjects, consisting of around 14 HAM/TSP patients, roughly 35 multiple sclerosis patients and 20 or so healthy controls. Study-wide conclusions, independent of this receptor: TCR clonal expansion was highest in HAM/TSP patients and lowest in MS patients, with MS patients falling below even healthy controls. No identical CDR3 amino acid sequences were shared among expanded clones across subjects, suggesting private TCR-beta repertoires in all groups.

The CDR1 and CDR2 encoded by the germline V gene are KGHSH and LQKENI. V gives up 3 bases and J gives up 2 bases, and the segment between their germline ends measures 10 bases. The CDR3 numbers 15 residues from cysteine through phenylalanine. Only the CDR3 DNA stays, 45 bases, in frame from base 1. cDNA synthesis used template-switch 5'RACE with a primer carrying a 10-nucleotide random unique molecular identifier tagging each TCR transcript. Each sequencing run produced over 160 million TCR-beta sequences covering 15-18 subjects. The RNeasy kit was used to extract total RNA. The KAPA Real-time Library Amplification kit was used to amplify TCR-beta VDJ regions with primers targeting the TCR constant region and the 5'RACE anchor. Sample indexes and Illumina adaptors were added in a first PCR, and a second PCR then increased library yield. After Ampure bead purification, the roughly 650 bp TCR product was size-selected on a 2% E-gel SizeSelection system. Library quality was checked on a Bioanalyzer, concentration was measured with Qubit, and libraries were quantified with the Kapa Library Quantification kit before pooling. An Illumina HiSeq 2500 was used to sequence the libraries paired-end at 2 x 150 bp. To increase sequence diversity, about 25-31% phiX was spiked into each library pool. Per the source publication's procedure: The quality-filtered reads were processed with the UMI-based MiGEC pipeline, whose error correction step removed more than 80% of the raw TCR sequences. VDJ genes were aligned to IMGT germline references, and each clonotype was defined by a unique CDR3 amino acid sequence together with V-J genes. VDJtools evaluated clonal expansion, Shannon diversity and CDR3 relatedness (CalcPairwiseDistances, ClusterSamples); CLCbio workbench built phylogenetic trees. Clones with at least 8 unique UMIs were defined as expanded, with this threshold being based on coefficient-of-variation modelling across technical triplicates. TCRdb reprocessing: public reads trimmed at Q25 with fastp, clones called with MiXCR, in-frame beta chains kept. Every CDR3 protein is listed once, alongside the most common genes and DNA of its rows. TCRdb, not the authors, supplied the V and J calls. This sample lists 20,000 to 25,000 distinct CDR3 sequences; about 15% were detected once. The leading ten clones occupy about 15% of the sample.

The source is a female donor with HTLV-1-associated myelopathy (HAM/TSP). The sequence links TRBV18 to TRBJ2-2; 5 matching bases give a weak D call of TRBD2. The sequenced sample was PBMCs. CDR3 protein: CASSPEAVNTGELFF. The nucleotides are TGTGCCAGCTCACCGGAAGCGGTTAACACCGGGGAGCTGTTTTTT. Outside the CDR3, residues come from the reference TRBV18 and TRBJ2-2 proteins, so the full variable domain is: NAGVMQNPRHLVRRRGQEARLRCSPMKGHSHVYWYRQLPEEGLKFMVYLQKENIIDESGMPKERFSAEFPKEGPSILRIQQVVRGDSAAYFCASSPEAVNTGELFFGEGSRLTVL.